Listed here are 19 T cell receptor beta chains from one sample, sequenced in a study of early T cells in non-severe SARS-CoV-2 infection. MiXCR, run by TCRdb on the 5' RACE reads, gives a single entry per CDR3 protein. The table has more than 40,000 distinct CDR3 sequences, around 4.1% seen once. The source material was whole blood. The source of these receptors is an adult who was a healthcare worker with PCR-confirmed SARS-CoV-2 infection or an uninfected control (not recorded which).

This clonotype was picked up many times. The chain is built from TRBV5-1 and TRBJ1-2; tentatively, D is TRBD1 (5 bases). The CDR3 consists of 14 residues. The germline V gene has CDR1 SGHRS and CDR2 YFSETQ. V was clipped by 7 bases and J by 3 bases, with 16 bases between them. The CDR3, as DNA: TGCGCCAGCGCGCGGGTCGTCAGGGACTATGGCTACACCTTC. Translating it yields CASARVVRDYGYTF.

In its sample, this clonotype was seen many times. This chain uses TRBV27 with TRBJ1-2; the match to TRBD1 covers 8 bases. Germline CDR1 reads MNHEY; CDR2 reads SMNVEV (reference sequence). V trimming: 5 bases; J trimming: 0 bases; junction bases outside the gene matches: 11. CDR3 length: 17 residues. The CDR3, as DNA: TGTGCCAGCAGTCCTGGACAGGGCCCCTTGGCTAACTATGGCTACACCTTC. Encoded protein: CASSPGQGPLANYGYTF.

This clonotype was counted ten times or more. The chain carries TRBV11-2 and TRBJ1-2; tentative D call: TRBD1 (5 bases). V lost 4 bases to trimming and J lost 8 bases, with 17 bases between them. CDR3 size: 14 residues. Germline assignment: CDR1 SGHAT and CDR2 FQNNGV. This CDR3 is CASSSPRQGEGYTF. The CDR3 nucleotides are TGTGCCAGCAGCTCCCCGAGGCAGGGAGAAGGCTACACCTTC.

This clonotype was counted at least ten times. This sequence joins TRBV29-1 and TRBJ2-7; weak D call: TRBD1 (6 bases). CDR1 and CDR2 from the germline V gene are SQVTM and ANQGSEA. This CDR3 is built from 14 residues. Trimming left V 5 bases short and J 0 bases short, with 14 bases between. In nucleotides, the CDR3 is TGCAGCGTTTCACCCAGGGGACCCTCCTACGAGCAGTACTTC. It yields the protein CSVSPRGPSYEQYF.

This clonotype was observed at least ten times. This chain uses TRBV19 with TRBJ1-5; 7 bases are a match to TRBD1. The V and J ends lost 5 bases and 4 bases, in that order; junction bases with no gene match: 11. Germline V CDR1 and CDR2: LNHDA, SQIVND (reference sequence). The CDR3 sequence is 16 residues long. The DNA of the CDR3 is TGTGCCAGTAGTTTCTCCGACAGGGTGAGGAATCAGCCCCAGCATTTT. This codes for CASSFSDRVRNQPQHF.

This clonotype showed up many times. V and J are TRBV20-1 and TRBJ2-3; D gene unclear. Looked up from germline, CDR1 is DFQATT and CDR2 is SNEGSKA (reference sequence). The CDR3 consists of 12 residues. V was shortened by 5 bases and J by 1 base, with 7 bases between the two germline ends. CDR3: CSAPDGTDTQYF. In DNA form, the CDR3 reads TGCAGTGCTCCTGACGGCACAGATACGCAGTATTTT.

This clonotype was picked up many times. The gene calls are TRBV6-5 and TRBJ1-5; D unclear. Germline lookup yields CDR1 MNHEY and CDR2 SVGAGI. The CDR3 extends over 12 amino acids. V lost 6 bases and J lost 3, with 6 bases in between. The CDR3 nucleotides read TGTGCCAGCAGAAGAGCCAATCAGCCCCAGCATTTT. It codes for CASRRANQPQHF.

The CDR3 spells CSARFRYNEQFF. DNA of the CDR3: TGCAGTGCTAGATTCCGTTACAATGAGCAGTTCTTC. The gene calls are TRBV20-1 and TRBJ2-1; D uncertain. Germline V gives CDR1 DFQATT, CDR2 SNEGSKA (reference sequence). The CDR3 sequence is 12 residues long. V was trimmed by 2 bases and J by 4 bases, leaving 6 bases between them.

The sample holds many counts of this clonotype. This chain links TRBV10-3 with TRBJ1-2; TRBD1 matches at 7 bases. Germline trimming cut 7 bases from V and 1 base from J; bases unmatched to any gene: 3. The germline CDR1 and CDR2 sequences are ENHRY and SYGVKD. The CDR3 has 13 residues. The CDR3 reads CAITRDSNYGYTF. The CDR3 DNA sequence: TGTGCCATCACCCGGGACAGTAACTATGGCTACACCTTC.

This clonotype was counted at least ten times. The rearrangement links TRBV7-9 to TRBJ1-5; 8 bases match TRBD1. The V segment lost 5 bases and the J segment 5 bases; nucleotides outside the gene matches: 8. This CDR3 comprises 15 residues. CDR1 and CDR2 from the germline V gene are SEHNR and FQNEAQ (reference sequence). The CDR3 region is CASSNTGGGYQPQHF. CDR3 sequence (DNA): TGTGCCAGCAGCAACACAGGGGGAGGGTATCAGCCCCAGCATTTT. Variable domain in full (rest from reference TRBV7-9 and TRBJ1-5): DTGVSQNPRHKITKRGQNVTFRCDPISEHNRLYWYRQTLGQGPEFLTYFQNEAQLEKSRLLSDRFSAERPKGSFSTLEIQRTEQGDSAMYLCASSNTGGGYQPQHFGDGTRLSIL.

This clonotype was counted a single time. A clone one base away is much larger, so this may be a read error. The rearrangement links TRBV6-5 to TRBJ1-6; maybe TRBD1 (5 bases). The germline V gene has CDR1 MNHEY and CDR2 SVGAGI. This CDR3 has 12 amino acids. The CDR3 nucleotides are TGTACCAGCAGTTGGGACGCTCGGGCCCTCCACTTT. Protein product: CTSSWDARALHF.

There are many counts of this clonotype. This chain joins TRBV19 and TRBJ1-5; a possible D gene is TRBD1 (5 bases). Trimming cost V 8 bases and J 2 bases, with 16 bases left between them. The CDR3 extends over 15 amino acids. CDR1 and CDR2 from the germline V gene are LNHDA and SQIVND (reference sequence). CDR3 bases: TGTGCCAGTCACCAGGGACCTTACGGCAATCAGCCCCAGCATTTT. This translates into CASHQGPYGNQPQHF.

This clonotype has only a few counts. V and J are TRBV18 and TRBJ1-6; D not certain. V lost 1 base and J 0 bases, leaving 1 base between the germline ends. The CDR3 runs 14 residues. The V gene's germline CDR1 is KGHSH and CDR2 LQKENI. The CDR3 sequence is CASSPRSYNSPLHF. As DNA, the CDR3 is TGTGCCAGCTCACCACGCTCCTATAATTCACCCCTCCACTTT.

This clonotype was seen a handful of times. J is TRBJ2-7 and V is TRBV5-1; possibly TRBD2 for D (6 bases). V shed 4 bases and J shed 3 bases, with 14 bases lying between them. This CDR3 is built from 14 residues. CDR1 and CDR2 from the germline V gene are SGHRS and YFSETQ. This chain's CDR3 is CASSLGTDHYEQYF. The CDR3, as DNA: TGCGCCAGCAGCCTAGGGACTGACCACTACGAGCAGTACTTC.

This clonotype was seen at least ten times. The chain links TRBV6-5 to TRBJ1-2, with D perhaps matching TRBD1 (6 bases). The V gene lost 7 bases and the J gene lost 8 bases, with 17 bases spanning the gap. The CDR3 contains 13 residues. CDR1 and CDR2 from the germline V gene are MNHEY and SVGAGI. The CDR3 sequence is CASTPGDGQGYTF. CDR3 sequence (DNA): TGTGCCAGCACCCCAGGGGATGGACAAGGCTACACCTTC.

This chain joins TRBV18 and TRBJ1-5; no firm D call. CDR3 length: 13 amino acids. Trimming took 3 bases from V and 2 from J, leaving 5 bases between them. Germline V gives CDR1 KGHSH, CDR2 LQKENI. DNA of the CDR3: TGTGCCAGCTCACCTCCGGGCAATCAGCCCCAGCATTTT. Amino acids: CASSPPGNQPQHF.

This clonotype has a count of ten or more. The genes are TRBV18 and TRBJ1-2, with unresolved D. The CDR3 runs 13 residues. The V gene's germline CDR1 is KGHSH and CDR2 LQKENI. Trimming pared 3 bases from V and 4 bases from J, leaving 9 bases between. The CDR3, as DNA: TGTGCCAGCTCACCTGGTTCCGGCTATGGCTACACCTTC. Translated: CASSPGSGYGYTF. The complete variable domain, with remaining parts taken from reference TRBV18 and TRBJ1-2, reads NAGVMQNPRHLVRRRGQEARLRCSPMKGHSHVYWYRQLPEEGLKFMVYLQKENIIDESGMPKERFSAEFPKEGPSILRIQQVVRGDSAAYFCASSPGSGYGYTFGSGTRLTVV.

This clonotype occurred many times. The chain employs TRBV6-2 or TRBV6-3 and TRBJ2-3; a possible D gene is TRBD2 (5 bases). The CDR3 length is 17 residues. CDR1 is MNHEY and CDR2 is SVGEGT in the germline V gene. Trimming removed 4 bases at V and 6 bases at J, with 23 bases between. CDR3 DNA sequence: TGTGCCAGCAGTTCCCTAGCTTTGTGGAACCCACAGGATACGCAGTATTTT. Encoded protein: CASSSLALWNPQDTQYF.

This chain uses TRBV15 with TRBJ1-6; no clear D gene. V shed 2 bases and J shed 9 bases, with 11 bases lying between them. CDR3 size: 14 residues. Germline-derived CDR1 and CDR2 are LNHNV and YYDKDF (reference sequence). The CDR3 protein is CATSRPPKGSPLHF. CDR3 sequence (DNA): TGTGCCACCAGCAGACCCCCGAAGGGTTCACCCCTCCACTTT.